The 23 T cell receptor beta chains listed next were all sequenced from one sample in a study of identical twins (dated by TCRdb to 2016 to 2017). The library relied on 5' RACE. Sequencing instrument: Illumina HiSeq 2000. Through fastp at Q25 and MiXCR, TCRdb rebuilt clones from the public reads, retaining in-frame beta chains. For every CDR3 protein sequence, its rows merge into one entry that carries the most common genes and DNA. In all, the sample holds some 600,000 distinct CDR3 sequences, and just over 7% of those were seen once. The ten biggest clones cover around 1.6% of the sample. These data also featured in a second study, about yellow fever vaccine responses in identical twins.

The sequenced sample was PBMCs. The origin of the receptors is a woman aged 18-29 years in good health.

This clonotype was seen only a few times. CDR3: CASSFSAAGTEAFF. Here the CDR3 DNA reads TGTGCCAGCAGTTTTTCGGCGGCCGGGACTGAAGCTTTCTTT. The genes are TRBV12-3 or TRBV12-4 and TRBJ1-1; D not certain. Trimming took off 3 bases at V and 5 bases at J, with 13 bases between the two ends. The CDR3 totals 14 residues.

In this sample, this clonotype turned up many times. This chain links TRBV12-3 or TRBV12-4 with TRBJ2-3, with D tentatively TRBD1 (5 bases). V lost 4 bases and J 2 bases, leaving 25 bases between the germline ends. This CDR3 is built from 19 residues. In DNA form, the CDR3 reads TGTGCCAGCAGTTGCCCATACCCTAACACAGGTACAAACACAGATACGCAGTATTTT. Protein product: CASSCPYPNTGTNTDTQYF.

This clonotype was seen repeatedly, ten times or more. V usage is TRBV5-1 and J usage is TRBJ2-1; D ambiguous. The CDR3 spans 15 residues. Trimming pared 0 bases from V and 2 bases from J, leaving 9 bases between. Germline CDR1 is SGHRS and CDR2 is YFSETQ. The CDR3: CASSLVSDPYNEQFF. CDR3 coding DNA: TGCGCCAGCAGCTTGGTTTCAGATCCCTACAATGAGCAGTTCTTC.

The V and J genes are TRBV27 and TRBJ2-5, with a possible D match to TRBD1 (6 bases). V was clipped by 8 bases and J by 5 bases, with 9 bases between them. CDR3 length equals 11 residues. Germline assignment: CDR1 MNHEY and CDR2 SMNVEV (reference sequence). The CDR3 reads CASGGRETQYF. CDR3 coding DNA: TGTGCCAGCGGGGGCCGGGAGACCCAGTACTTC.

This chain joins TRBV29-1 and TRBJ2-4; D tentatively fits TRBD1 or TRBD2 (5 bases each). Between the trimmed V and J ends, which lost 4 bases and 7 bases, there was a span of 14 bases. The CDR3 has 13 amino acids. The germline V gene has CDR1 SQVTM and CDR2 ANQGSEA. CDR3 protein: CSVGLLGDNIQYF. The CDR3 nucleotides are TGCAGCGTTGGGTTGCTAGGGGACAACATTCAGTACTTC.

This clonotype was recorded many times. As DNA, the CDR3 is TGTGCCAGCAGTTCGGGCGTAGCGGGTGAAAATACGCAGTATTTT. Translating it yields CASSSGVAGENTQYF. The rearrangement links TRBV28 to TRBJ2-3, with 7 nucleotides matching TRBD2. Per germline, CDR1 MDHEN and CDR2 SYDVKM. This CDR3 is 15 amino acids long. The V segment lost 4 bases and the J segment 7 bases; nucleotides outside the gene matches: 11.

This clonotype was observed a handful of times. The CDR3 DNA is TGTGCCAGCAGTTTATCAAGTTATGGCTACACCTTC. Translated: CASSLSSYGYTF. The chain combines TRBV28 with TRBJ1-2; no clear D. V was shortened by 1 base and J by 5 bases, with 5 bases between the two germline ends. The CDR3 sequence is 12 residues long. Germline V lookup: CDR1 MDHEN, CDR2 SYDVKM.

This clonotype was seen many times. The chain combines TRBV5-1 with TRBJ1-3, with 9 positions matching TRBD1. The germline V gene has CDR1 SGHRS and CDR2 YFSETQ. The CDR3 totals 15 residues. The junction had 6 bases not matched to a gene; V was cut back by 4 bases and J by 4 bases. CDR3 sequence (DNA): TGCGCCAGCAGCCCCGGACAGGGGAACGGAAACACCATATATTTT. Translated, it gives CASSPGQGNGNTIYF. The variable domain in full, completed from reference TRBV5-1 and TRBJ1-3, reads KAGVTQTPRYLIKTRGQQVTLSCSPISGHRSVSWYQQTPGQGLQFLFEYFSETQRNKGNFPGRFSGRQFSNSRSEMNVSTLELGDSALYLCASSPGQGNGNTIYFGEGSWLTVV.

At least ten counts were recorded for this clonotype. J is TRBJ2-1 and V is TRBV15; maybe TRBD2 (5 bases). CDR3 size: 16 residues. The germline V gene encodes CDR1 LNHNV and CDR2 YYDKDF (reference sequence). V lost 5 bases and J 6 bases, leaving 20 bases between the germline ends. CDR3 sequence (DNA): TGTGCCACCAGCCTAAAAGCTGCGGGTCACTTCAATGAGCAGTTCTTC. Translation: CATSLKAAGHFNEQFF.

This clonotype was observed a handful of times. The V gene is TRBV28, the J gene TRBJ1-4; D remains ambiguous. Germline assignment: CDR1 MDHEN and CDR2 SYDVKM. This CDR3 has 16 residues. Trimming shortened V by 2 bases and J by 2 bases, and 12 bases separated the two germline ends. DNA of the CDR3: TGTGCCAGCAGTTTAGTCTTGGGTGCGACTAATGAAAAACTGTTTTTT. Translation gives CASSLVLGATNEKLFF.

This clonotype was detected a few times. In DNA, the CDR3 is TGCAGCGTTGAAGTAAGGAACACCGGGGAGCTGTTTTTT. It yields the protein CSVEVRNTGELFF. This chain links TRBV29-1 with TRBJ2-2; no definite D call. Germline lookup yields CDR1 SQVTM and CDR2 ANQGSEA. V was clipped by 1 base and J by 1 base, with 4 bases between them. The CDR3 has 13 residues.

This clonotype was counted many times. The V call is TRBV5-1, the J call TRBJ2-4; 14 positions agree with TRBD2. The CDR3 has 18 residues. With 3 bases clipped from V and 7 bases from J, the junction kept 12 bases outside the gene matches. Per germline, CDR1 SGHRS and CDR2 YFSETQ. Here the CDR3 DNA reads TGCGCCAGCAGCTGGGGAATGGGACTAGCGGGAGAAGGGAACATTCAGTACTTC. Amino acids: CASSWGMGLAGEGNIQYF.

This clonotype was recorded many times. The CDR3 sequence: CASSDSPPVTGISSEQFF. CDR3 DNA: TGTGCCAGCAGTGACAGCCCTCCAGTGACAGGTATTTCTAGTGAGCAGTTCTTC. The chain has TRBV6-4 and TRBJ2-1; TRBD1 is a possible D gene (6 bases). There are 18 residues in the CDR3. Germline CDR1 is MRHNA and CDR2 is SNTAGT. V was shortened by 2 bases and J by 9 bases, with 26 bases between the two germline ends.

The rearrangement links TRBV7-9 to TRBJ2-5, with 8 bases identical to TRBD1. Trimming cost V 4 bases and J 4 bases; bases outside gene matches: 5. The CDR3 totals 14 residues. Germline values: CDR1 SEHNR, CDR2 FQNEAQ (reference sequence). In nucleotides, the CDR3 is TGTGCCAGCAGCTCGCGGACAGGGAGAGAGACCCAGTACTTC. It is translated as CASSSRTGRETQYF.

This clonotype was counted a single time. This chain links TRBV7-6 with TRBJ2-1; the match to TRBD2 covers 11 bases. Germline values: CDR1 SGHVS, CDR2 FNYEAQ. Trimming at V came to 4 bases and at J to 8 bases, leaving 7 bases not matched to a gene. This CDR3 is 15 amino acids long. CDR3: CASSSDSGGAYEQFF. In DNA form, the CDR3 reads TGTGCCAGCAGCTCCGATAGCGGGGGGGCATATGAGCAGTTCTTC.

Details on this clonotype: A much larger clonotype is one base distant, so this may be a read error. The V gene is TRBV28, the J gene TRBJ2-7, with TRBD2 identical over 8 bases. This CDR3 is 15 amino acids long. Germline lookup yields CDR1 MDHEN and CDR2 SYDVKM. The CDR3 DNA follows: TGTGCCAGCAGACGAGAGTACGGACTAGCCTACGAGCGGTACTTC. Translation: CASRREYGLAYERYF.

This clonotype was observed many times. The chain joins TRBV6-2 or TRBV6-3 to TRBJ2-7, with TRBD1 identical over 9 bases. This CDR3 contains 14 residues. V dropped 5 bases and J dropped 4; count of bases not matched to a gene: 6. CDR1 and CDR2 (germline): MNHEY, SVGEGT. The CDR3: CASSGTGSLYEQYV. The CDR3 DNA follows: TGTGCCAGCAGTGGGACAGGGTCGTTATACGAGCAGTACGTC.

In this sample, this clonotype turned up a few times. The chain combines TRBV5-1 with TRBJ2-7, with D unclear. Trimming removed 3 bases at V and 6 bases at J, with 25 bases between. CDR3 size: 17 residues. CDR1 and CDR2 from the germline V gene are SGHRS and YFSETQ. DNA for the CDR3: TGCGCCAGCAGCTCTAAGAAGCGCCTGGCTGACCTGGGCGAGCAGTACTTC. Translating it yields CASSSKKRLADLGEQYF.

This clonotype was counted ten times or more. The chain's CDR3 is CSVGGGGLNTEAFF. As DNA, the CDR3 is TGCAGCGTTGGGGGGGGAGGTTTGAACACTGAAGCTTTCTTT. J is TRBJ1-1 and V is TRBV29-1; TRBD1 is a possible D gene (5 bases). Trimming took off 4 bases at V and 0 bases at J, with 12 bases between the two ends. Germline CDR1 is SQVTM and CDR2 is ANQGSEA. The CDR3 extends over 14 amino acids. Full variable domain (remainder filled in from reference TRBV29-1 and TRBJ1-1): SAVISQKPSRDICQRGTSLTIQCQVDSQVTMMFWYRQQPGQSLTLIATANQGSEATYESGFVIDKFPISRPNLTFSTLTVSNMSPEDSSIYLCSVGGGGLNTEAFFGQGTRLTVV.

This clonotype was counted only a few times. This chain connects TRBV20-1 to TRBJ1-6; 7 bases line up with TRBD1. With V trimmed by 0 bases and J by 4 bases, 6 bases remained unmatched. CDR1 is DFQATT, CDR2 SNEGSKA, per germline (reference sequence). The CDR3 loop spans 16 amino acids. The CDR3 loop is CSARDLDRPYNSPLHF. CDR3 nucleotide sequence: TGCAGTGCTAGAGATTTGGACAGGCCTTATAATTCACCCCTCCACTTT.

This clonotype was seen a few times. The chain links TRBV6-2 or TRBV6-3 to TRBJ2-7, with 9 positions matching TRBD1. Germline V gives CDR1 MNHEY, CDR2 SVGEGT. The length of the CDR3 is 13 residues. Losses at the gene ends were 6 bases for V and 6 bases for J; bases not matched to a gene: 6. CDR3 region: CASRSNRGREQYF. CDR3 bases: TGTGCCAGCAGAAGCAACAGGGGGCGCGAGCAGTACTTC.

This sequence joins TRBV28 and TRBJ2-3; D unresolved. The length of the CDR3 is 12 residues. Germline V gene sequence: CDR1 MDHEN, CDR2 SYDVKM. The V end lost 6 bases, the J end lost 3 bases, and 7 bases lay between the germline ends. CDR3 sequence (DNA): TGTGCCAGCAGCCCCCAGACAGATACGCAGTATTTT. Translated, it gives CASSPQTDTQYF.

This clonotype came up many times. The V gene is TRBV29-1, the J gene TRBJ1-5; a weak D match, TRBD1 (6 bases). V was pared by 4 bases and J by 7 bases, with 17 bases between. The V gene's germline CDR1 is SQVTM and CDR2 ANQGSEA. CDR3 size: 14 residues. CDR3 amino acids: CSVGDRGGEQPQHF. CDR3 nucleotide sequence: TGCAGCGTTGGAGACAGAGGGGGGGAACAGCCCCAGCATTTT.